These 19 T cell receptor beta chains came from one sample sequenced in a study of blood T cell repertoires in COVID-19. This table comes from immunoSEQ multiplex PCR, and its TCRdb copy is limited to in-frame clones, with some not included. The sample lists 260,000 or so clones; approximately 80% were seen once. Source material: peripheral blood. These receptors were obtained from a human donor in a cohort sampled during active COVID-19.

This chain connects TRBV27 to TRBJ2-3; 10 positions agree with TRBD2. The CDR3 is 15 amino acids. With V trimmed by 5 bases and J by 6 bases, 8 bases remained unmatched. The germline gives CDR1 MNHEY, CDR2 SMNVEV (reference sequence). The CDR3 bases are TGTGCCAGCAGTCCGGGGGCGACTAGCGGGGATACGCAGTATTTT. Translation: CASSPGATSGDTQYF.

The chain links TRBV2 to TRBJ1-2, with a weak D call TRBD1 (6 bases). The CDR3 is 13 amino acids. The germline CDR1 and CDR2 sequences are SNHLY and FYNNEI. Trimming shortened V by 11 bases and J by 4 bases, and 17 bases separated the two germline ends. The CDR3 reads CAGRQESGYGYTF. The CDR3 bases are TGTGCCGGGAGACAGGAATCTGGCTATGGCTACACCTTC.

This chain joins TRBV13 and TRBJ1-4; 7 nucleotides align to TRBD1. With 3 bases clipped from V and 5 bases from J, the junction kept 12 bases outside the gene matches. Germline V CDR1 and CDR2: PRHDT, FYEKMQ (reference sequence). The CDR3 is 17 residues long. The chain's CDR3 is CASSFLGTGTENEKLFF. CDR3 sequence (DNA): TGTGCCAGCAGCTTTCTTGGGACCGGGACAGAGAATGAAAAACTGTTTTTT.

V usage is TRBV6-1 and J usage is TRBJ2-1; 13 bases agree with TRBD2. Germline CDR1 is MNHNS and CDR2 is SASEGT. The ends lost 3 bases at V and 3 bases at J; junction bases unmatched: 5. The CDR3 sequence is 17 residues long. The CDR3 here is CASSEGLAGTYYNEQFF. The CDR3 nucleotides are TGTGCCAGCAGTGAGGGACTAGCGGGAACCTACTACAATGAGCAGTTCTTC.

This chain uses TRBV7-9 with TRBJ1-2; 8 nucleotides agree with TRBD1. Germline loops: CDR1 SEHNR, CDR2 FQNEAQ (reference sequence). J was trimmed by 0 bases and V by 4 bases; bases with no gene match: 4. The CDR3 totals 15 residues. The CDR3 DNA is TGTGCCAGCAGCTCCATACAGGGGGCTAACTATGGCTACACCTTC. Translating it yields CASSSIQGANYGYTF. Supplemented by reference TRBV7-9 and TRBJ1-2, the full variable domain reads DTGVSQNPRHKITKRGQNVTFRCDPISEHNRLYWYRQTLGQGPEFLTYFQNEAQLEKSRLLSDRFSAERPKGSFSTLEIQRTEQGDSAMYLCASSSIQGANYGYTFGSGTRLTVV.

This clone was picked up one time. The chain links TRBV6-4 to TRBJ1-3, with D unclear. Trimming left V 4 bases short and J 0 bases short, with 16 bases between. The germline CDR1 and CDR2 sequences are MRHNA and SNTAGT. CDR3 length: 17 residues. The CDR3: CASSGPGKGSSGNTIYF. The CDR3 nucleotides read TGTGCCAGCAGTGGGCCCGGGAAGGGTAGCTCTGGAAACACCATATATTTT.

This sequence joins TRBV7-3 and TRBJ2-1, with 9 bases fitting TRBD2. Germline assignment: CDR1 SGHTA and CDR2 FQGTGA. The CDR3 length is 15 residues. V gave up 4 bases and J gave up 6 bases; unmatched junction bases: 7. CDR3 bases: TGTGCCAGCAGCTCTGTAGCGGGAGTTGTCAATGAGCAGTTCTTC. It yields the protein CASSSVAGVVNEQFF.

The chain recombines TRBV5-1 with TRBJ2-3, with a possible D match to TRBD1 (5 bases). Per the germline V gene, CDR1 is SGHRS and CDR2 is YFSETQ. Trimming cost V 4 bases and J 3 bases, with 15 bases left between them. The length of the CDR3 is 15 residues. CDR3 sequence: CASSLGQGITDTQYF. CDR3 nucleotide sequence: TGCGCCAGCAGCCTAGGACAAGGCATTACAGATACGCAGTATTTT.

V and J are TRBV19 and TRBJ2-5; 11 nucleotides agree with TRBD1. The CDR3 runs to 15 residues. Germline V CDR1 and CDR2: LNHDA, SQIVND (reference sequence). Unmatched junction bases numbered 1, after V lost 3 bases and J lost 1 base. For the CDR3, the DNA is TGTGCCAGTAGTATGGGGACAGGGGGCCAAGAGACCCAGTACTTC. Protein sequence: CASSMGTGGQETQYF.

This clone was detected only once. As DNA, the CDR3 is TGTGCCAGCAAGGAGACTACTGGAAACACCATATATTTT. Translating it yields CASKETTGNTIYF. This rearrangement joins TRBV6-5 to TRBJ1-3; D uncertain. From germline, CDR1 is MNHEY and CDR2 SVGAGI. With 7 bases removed from V and 2 bases from J, the gap between germline ends came to 9 bases. This CDR3 has 13 amino acids.

V and J are TRBV7-6 and TRBJ2-1; D gene ambiguous. V was cut by 1 base and J by 6 bases, with 10 bases left in between. CDR1 SGHVS and CDR2 FNYEAQ come from the germline V gene. The CDR3 totals 14 residues. The CDR3 nucleotides read TGTGCCAGCAGCTTAGAGCAGGTTGGCAATGAGCAGTTCTTC. It specifies CASSLEQVGNEQFF.

The rearrangement uses TRBV4-1 and TRBJ2-1, with 8 bases identical to TRBD2. The CDR3 totals 17 residues. Germline V CDR1 and CDR2: MGHRA, YSYEKL. The trim removed 0 bases at V and 0 bases at J, leaving 4 bases unmatched. As DNA, the CDR3 is TGCGCCAGCAGCCAAGATCCGAGCGGGAGCTCCTACAATGAGCAGTTCTTC. It is translated as CASSQDPSGSSYNEQFF.

The rearrangement joins TRBV7-3 to TRBJ1-3, with 9 bases that match TRBD1. This CDR3 has 16 residues. V lost 5 bases and J lost 0; bases outside the gene matches: 5. Germline lookup yields CDR1 SGHTA and CDR2 FQGTGA. CDR3 in amino acids: CASSPGQGFSGNTIYF. For the CDR3, the DNA is TGTGCCAGCAGCCCCGGACAGGGGTTCTCTGGAAACACCATATATTTT.

V and J are TRBV2 and TRBJ2-7, with 8 bases matching TRBD2. From germline, CDR1 is SNHLY and CDR2 FYNNEI. This CDR3 has 13 residues. The trim removed 8 bases at V and 0 bases at J, leaving 3 bases unmatched. The chain's CDR3 is CASHSGASYEQYF. The CDR3 DNA sequence: TGTGCCAGCCATAGCGGGGCCTCCTACGAGCAGTACTTC. Together with reference TRBV2 and TRBJ2-7, the CDR3 gives the full variable domain: EPEVTQTPSHQVTQMGQEVILRCVPISNHLYFYWYRQILGQKVEFLVSFYNNEISEKSEIFDDQFSVERPDGSNFTLKIRSTKLEDSAMYFCASHSGASYEQYFGPGTRLTVT.

The chain is built from TRBV19 and TRBJ1-5; the D gene is possibly TRBD1 (5 bases). V dropped 7 bases and J dropped 0 bases, with 10 bases sitting between them. Germline-derived CDR1 and CDR2 are LNHDA and SQIVND (reference sequence). The CDR3 is 14 residues long. The CDR3 loop reads CASTRGFSNQPQHF. DNA for the CDR3: TGTGCCAGTACCCGGGGGTTTAGCAATCAGCCCCAGCATTTT. The variable domain in full, with the rest retrieved from reference TRBV19 and TRBJ1-5, is DGGITQSPKYLFRKEGQNVTLSCEQNLNHDAMYWYRQDPGQGLRLIYYSQIVNDFQKGDIAEGYSVSREKKESFPLTVTSAQKNPTAFYLCASTRGFSNQPQHFGDGTRLSIL.

The J gene is TRBJ1-1, the V gene TRBV7-9; 7 bases map to TRBD1. The ends lost 5 bases at V and 2 bases at J; junction bases unmatched: 17. The CDR3 is 18 amino acids. Germline assignment: CDR1 SEHNR and CDR2 FQNEAQ (reference sequence). CDR3 residues: CASSPRPGQLIFNTEAFF. The DNA of the CDR3 is TGTGCCAGCAGCCCTCGACCGGGACAGCTTATTTTTAACACTGAAGCTTTCTTT.

The sample holds one count of this clone. The gene calls are TRBV18 and TRBJ1-1, with D possibly TRBD1 on 5 matching bases. Germline loops: CDR1 KGHSH, CDR2 LQKENI. The CDR3 covers 15 residues. Trimming took 1 base from V and 5 from J, leaving 14 bases between them. The CDR3 loop is CASSPRDSWRTEAFF. DNA of the CDR3: TGTGCCAGCTCACCACGGGACTCCTGGAGGACTGAAGCTTTCTTT. Based on the CDR3 plus reference TRBV18 and TRBJ1-1, the full variable domain is NAGVMQNPRHLVRRRGQEARLRCSPMKGHSHVYWYRQLPEEGLKFMVYLQKENIIDESGMPKERFSAEFPKEGPSILRIQQVVRGDSAAYFCASSPRDSWRTEAFFGQGTRLTVV.

V usage is TRBV6-2 or TRBV6-3 and J usage is TRBJ2-1; D call uncertain. Germline-derived CDR1 and CDR2 are MNHEY and SVGEGT. Trimming took off 1 base at V and 10 bases at J, with 5 bases between the two ends. CDR3 length: 11 amino acids. In nucleotides, the CDR3 is TGTGCCAGCAGTTACTGGCCGGAGCAGTTCTTC. It translates to CASSYWPEQFF.

This clone was recorded many times. The V gene is TRBV29-1, the J gene TRBJ1-6, with D unclear. The CDR3 is 11 residues long. Trimming took 8 bases from V and 9 from J, leaving 11 bases between them. Germline CDR1 SQVTM, CDR2 ANQGSEA. The CDR3 loop is CSHLGRSPLHF. The CDR3 nucleotides read TGCAGCCATCTTGGGCGTTCACCCCTCCACTTT.